This T cell receptor (beta chain) emerged from a study of cytomegalovirus exposure and HLA in healthy donors. Of note for this clone: Its antigen is unidentified.

The V gene lost 1 base and the J gene lost 3 bases, with 8 bases spanning the gap. This CDR3 comprises 14 residues. The germline V gene encodes CDR1 SSHAT and CDR2 FNYEAQ (reference sequence). The PCR made use of 60 Vbeta and 13 Jbeta primers. TCRdb's table, derived via immunoSEQ multiplex PCR, lists solely in-frame clones and lacks some. The data contain under 140,000 clones, about 80% of them singletons. Study-level results: Common viral pathogens seemed, in a later analysis, to connect with several of the most significant clusters. CMV serostatus was the sole immune exposure data available. Presence/absence results assume similar sequencing depth per donor, which may not hold.

The receptor's source is a man under 40 in good health and CMV-seropositive. The chain combines TRBV7-7 with TRBJ2-3; a possible D gene is TRBD2 (6 bases). Sequenced sample: PBMCs. This CDR3 reads CASSLGRGTDTQYF. Written as DNA, the CDR3 is TGTGCCAGCAGCTTAGGACGGGGGACAGATACGCAGTATTTT.